A selection of T cell receptor beta chains follows, all from one sample in a study of shared clonotypes between healthy human individuals. TCRdb keeps only in-frame clones here, not all; method: immunoSEQ multiplex PCR. Here the sample spans over 2,000,000 clones, 90% to 95% being singletons. The sample was naive CD8+ T cells from PBMCs. These receptor sequences come from a man between 18 and 29 years old in good health. Some clones in this sample may be carry-over from other donors' samples. Both conserved end residues are part of each CDR3. D genes are given only for firm matches. A row's size may be missing; if present it is once, few, many or a size class.

D: .; size: .; V: TRBV11-2; J: TRBJ2-7; DNA: TGTGCCAGCAGCATTGGGGTATCGAGTGCCGAGCAGTACTTC; CDR3: CASSIGVSSAEQYF
D: .; size: .; V: TRBV6-5; J: TRBJ1-1; DNA: TGTGCCAGCAGTTACGGACGGCCGGCGGGAAAACCTGAAGCTTTCTTT; CDR3: CASSYGRPAGKPEAFF
D: .; size: .; V: TRBV11-2; J: TRBJ2-1; DNA: TGTGCCAGCAGCTTTGAATCTCGGCGGGAACCTGAGCAGTTCTTC; CDR3: CASSFESRREPEQFF
D: .; size: .; V: TRBV27; J: TRBJ2-7; DNA: TGTGCCAGCAGTTTAGTAAAGGGAATCTACGAGCAGTACTTC; CDR3: CASSLVKGIYEQYF
D: .; size: .; V: TRBV4-1; J: TRBJ1-1; DNA: TGCGCCAGCAGCCAGGGACGGGGAACAGGTGAAGCTTTCTTT; CDR3: CASSQGRGTGEAFF
D: .; size: .; V: TRBV10-3; J: TRBJ2-7; DNA: TGTGCCATCAGTGAATCTCCCCGCCTAGAGCAGTACTTC; CDR3: CAISESPRLEQYF
D: .; size: .; V: TRBV27; J: TRBJ2-7; DNA: TGTGCCAGCAGTTTGGAGGGAGGTTCCTACGAGCAGTACTTC; CDR3: CASSLEGGSYEQYF
D: .; size: .; V: TRBV27; J: TRBJ1-2; DNA: TGTGCCAGCAGTGCCATGGACAGTTTCCAACCTTATGGCTACACCTTC; CDR3: CASSAMDSFQPYGYTF
D: .; size: .; V: TRBV7-9; J: TRBJ1-4; DNA: TGTGCCAGCAGCTTAGGGGGGGCGCAGAAACTGTTTTTT; CDR3: CASSLGGAQKLFF
D: .; size: .; V: TRBV7-9; J: TRBJ2-5; DNA: TGTGCCAGCAGCTCGCCGTGGGTTAAGGGAGAGACCCAGTACTTC; CDR3: CASSSPWVKGETQYF
D: TRBD2; size: once; V: TRBV28; J: TRBJ2-2; DNA: TGTGCCAGCAGTACAGGGACTAGGAGCCCCGGGGAGCTGTTTTTT; CDR3: CASSTGTRSPGELFF
D: TRBD2; size: .; V: TRBV14; J: TRBJ2-7; DNA: TGTGCCAGCAGTATAACTAGCGTCTACGAGCAGTACTTC; CDR3: CASSITSVYEQYF
D: .; size: .; V: TRBV29-1; J: TRBJ2-7; DNA: TGCAGCGTTGTAGGGTACGAGCAGTACTTC; CDR3: CSVVGYEQYF
D: TRBD1; size: .; V: TRBV29-1; J: TRBJ2-2; DNA: TGCAGCGTTGATTGGCAGGGGGACACCGGGGAGCTGTTTTTT; CDR3: CSVDWQGDTGELFF
D: .; size: .; V: TRBV6-5; J: TRBJ2-1; DNA: TGTGCCAGCAGTCCCGGCCGTAACTCCTACAATGAGCAGTTCTTC; CDR3: CASSPGRNSYNEQFF
D: TRBD2; size: .; V: TRBV5-6; J: TRBJ2-2; DNA: TGTGCCAGCAGCTCGACTAGCGGGAGGACCTATCCCGGGGAGCTGTTTTTT; CDR3: CASSSTSGRTYPGELFF
D: TRBD2; size: .; V: TRBV10-1; J: TRBJ2-1; DNA: TGCGCCAGCAGTGCATCGGGACTAGCGCGTCACAATGAGCAGTTCTTC; CDR3: CASSASGLARHNEQFF
D: TRBD1; size: .; V: TRBV7-9; J: TRBJ1-2; DNA: TGTGCCAGCAGCAAAGACAGGGGGGACTATGGCTACACCTTC; CDR3: CASSKDRGDYGYTF
D: .; size: .; V: TRBV6-5; J: TRBJ1-2; DNA: TGTGCCAGCAGTTCTCCGGGACAAGACTATGGCTACACCTTC; CDR3: CASSSPGQDYGYTF
D: .; size: once; V: TRBV11-2; J: TRBJ2-2; DNA: TGTGCCAGCAGCTTAGTGGCGGGGCGGGACGGGGAGCTGTTTTTT; CDR3: CASSLVAGRDGELFF
D: TRBD2; size: once; V: TRBV4-1; J: TRBJ2-7; DNA: TGCGCCAGCAGCGAGGGACTAGCTCCCTACGAGCAGTACTTC; CDR3: CASSEGLAPYEQYF
D: .; size: .; V: TRBV13; J: TRBJ2-3; DNA: TGTGCCAGCAGCCCTCGGTCAGGTCGCACAGATACGCAGTATTTT; CDR3: CASSPRSGRTDTQYF
D: .; size: .; V: TRBV29-1; J: TRBJ1-1; DNA: TGCAGCGTTCCCGGGTACACTGAAGCTTTCTTT; CDR3: CSVPGYTEAFF
D: TRBD1; size: .; V: TRBV7-2; J: TRBJ2-1; DNA: TGTGCCAGCAGCAGACCGGGACAGGGGATTGAGCAGTTCTTC; CDR3: CASSRPGQGIEQFF
D: .; size: .; V: TRBV28; J: TRBJ2-5; DNA: TGTGCCAGCAAACTCACAGACGGGGAGACCCAGTACTTC; CDR3: CASKLTDGETQYF
D: .; size: .; V: TRBV19; J: TRBJ1-1; DNA: TGTGCCAGTAGTATACGGGGGGCCAACACTGAAGCTTTCTTT; CDR3: CASSIRGANTEAFF
D: .; size: .; V: TRBV9; J: TRBJ2-7; DNA: TGTGCCAGCAGCGCCGGAGGGGGCTATGGGAACGAGCAGTACTTC; CDR3: CASSAGGGYGNEQYF
D: .; size: .; V: TRBV7-2; J: TRBJ1-1; DNA: TGTGCCAGCAGCTTGATGCCGGGACGGGGGGGAACTGAAGCTTTCTTT; CDR3: CASSLMPGRGGTEAFF
D: .; size: .; V: TRBV5-6; J: TRBJ2-7; DNA: TGTGCCAGCAGCTTGGAGTTGGCCGAGCAGTACTTC; CDR3: CASSLELAEQYF
D: .; size: .; V: TRBV6-1; J: TRBJ2-7; DNA: TGTGCCAGCAGTGAAAAGAGGGGTCCGGGGTACTTC; CDR3: CASSEKRGPGYF
D: TRBD2; size: .; V: TRBV7-8; J: TRBJ2-1; DNA: TGTGCCAGCAGCTTAAGAGCGGGAGAGTACAATGAGCAGTTCTTC; CDR3: CASSLRAGEYNEQFF
D: .; size: .; V: TRBV14; J: TRBJ2-3; DNA: TGTGCCAGCAGCCAACTGAGCACAGATACGCAGTATTTT; CDR3: CASSQLSTDTQYF
D: TRBD2; size: .; V: TRBV7-2; J: TRBJ2-1; DNA: TGTGCCAGCAGCCTCGAAGGGAGGGGTGATGAGCAGTTCTTC; CDR3: CASSLEGRGDEQFF
D: TRBD1; size: .; V: TRBV4-1; J: TRBJ1-1; DNA: TGCGCCAGCAGCCAATACATACCGGGACAGGGGGCGGCTCTTCCTGAAGCTTTCTTT; CDR3: CASSQYIPGQGAALPEAFF
D: .; size: .; V: TRBV14; J: TRBJ2-2; DNA: TGTGCCAGCAGCCAAGGTCGGTTGAGGGATCCCGGGGAGCTGTTTTTT; CDR3: CASSQGRLRDPGELFF
D: TRBD1; size: .; V: TRBV29-1; J: TRBJ1-4; DNA: TGCAGCGTTGAAGAAAGGAGGGGACAGCGGGGCGAAAAACTGTTTTTT; CDR3: CSVEERRGQRGEKLFF
D: TRBD1; size: .; V: TRBV5-6; J: TRBJ2-6; DNA: TGTGCCAGCAGCCCGCCGGGACAGGGGAAGGCTGGGGCCAACGTCCTGACTTTC; CDR3: CASSPPGQGKAGANVLTF
D: TRBD2; size: .; V: TRBV18; J: TRBJ2-7; DNA: TGTGCCAGCTCGGCTAGCGGGACCTCCTACGAGCAGTACTTC; CDR3: CASSASGTSYEQYF
D: .; size: .; V: TRBV28; J: TRBJ1-3; DNA: TGTGCCAGCAGTTTTCAAGGGACTGGAAACACCATATATTTT; CDR3: CASSFQGTGNTIYF
D: .; size: few; V: TRBV5-6; J: TRBJ1-4; DNA: TGTGCCAGCAGCATCCCGGGTGGTGAACTGTTTTTT; CDR3: CASSIPGGELFF
D: .; size: .; V: TRBV5-6; J: TRBJ2-7; DNA: TGTGCCAGCAGCTTAGTTGGGGGCCTGTACGAGCAGTACTTC; CDR3: CASSLVGGLYEQYF
D: .; size: .; V: TRBV10-3; J: TRBJ1-1; DNA: TGTGCCATCAGTGAAGGCAGTTTGAACACTGAAGCTTTCTTT; CDR3: CAISEGSLNTEAFF
D: .; size: .; V: TRBV5-4; J: TRBJ2-5; DNA: TGTGCCAGCAGCTTGGGTCCCGTCCCTGGAGAGACCCAGTACTTC; CDR3: CASSLGPVPGETQYF
D: TRBD2; size: .; V: TRBV15; J: TRBJ2-1; DNA: TGTGCCACCAGCGATACAATAGCGGGAGGGATCTACAATGAGCAGTTCTTC; CDR3: CATSDTIAGGIYNEQFF
D: TRBD2; size: .; V: TRBV4-2; J: TRBJ2-3; DNA: TGTGCCAGCAGCCTCGTCCCTAGCGGTAGCACAGATACGCAGTATTTT; CDR3: CASSLVPSGSTDTQYF
D: TRBD2; size: .; V: TRBV5-6; J: TRBJ2-7; DNA: TGTGCCAGCAGCCCACCGGGGGGGCGGAGCTACGAGCAGTACTTC; CDR3: CASSPPGGRSYEQYF
D: .; size: .; V: TRBV7-9; J: TRBJ2-2; DNA: TGTGCCAGCAGCCTTCAGACCGTGAACACCGGGGAGCTGTTTTTT; CDR3: CASSLQTVNTGELFF
D: .; size: .; V: TRBV27; J: TRBJ2-4; DNA: TGTGCCAGCAGTTTATCCGGCAGGGGCGGGGTAGCCAAAAACATTCAGTACTTC; CDR3: CASSLSGRGGVAKNIQYF
D: TRBD2; size: .; V: TRBV19; J: TRBJ2-1; DNA: TGTGCCAGTAGTACTATAACGGGACTAGCGGTCAATGAGCAGTTCTTC; CDR3: CASSTITGLAVNEQFF
D: .; size: .; V: TRBV28; J: TRBJ1-1; DNA: TGTGCCAGCAGTTTAGCAGGGCCCACTGAAGCTTTCTTT; CDR3: CASSLAGPTEAFF
D: TRBD1; size: .; V: TRBV4-3; J: TRBJ2-5; DNA: TGCGCCAGCAGCCACGGGACAGGGAATCAAGAGACCCAGTACTTC; CDR3: CASSHGTGNQETQYF
D: .; size: .; V: TRBV5-1; J: TRBJ1-1; DNA: TGCGCCAGCAGCTTTGGGGTAGACTCTGAAGCTTTCTTT; CDR3: CASSFGVDSEAFF
D: .; size: .; V: TRBV7-9; J: TRBJ2-2; DNA: TGTGCCAGCAGCTTAGCTAGGGGCGCTGGCACCGGGGAGCTGTTTTTT; CDR3: CASSLARGAGTGELFF